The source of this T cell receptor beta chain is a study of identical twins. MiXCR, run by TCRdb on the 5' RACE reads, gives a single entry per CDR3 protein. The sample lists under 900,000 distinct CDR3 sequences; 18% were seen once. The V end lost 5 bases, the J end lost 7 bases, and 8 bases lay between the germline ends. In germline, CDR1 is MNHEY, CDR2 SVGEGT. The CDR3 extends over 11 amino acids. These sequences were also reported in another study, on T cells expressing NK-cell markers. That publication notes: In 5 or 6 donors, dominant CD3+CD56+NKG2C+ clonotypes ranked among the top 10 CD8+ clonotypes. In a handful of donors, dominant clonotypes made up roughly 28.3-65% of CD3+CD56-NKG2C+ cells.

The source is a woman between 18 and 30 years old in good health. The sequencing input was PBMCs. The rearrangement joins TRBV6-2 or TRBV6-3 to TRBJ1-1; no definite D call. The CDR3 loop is CASSMGGEAFF. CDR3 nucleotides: TGTGCCAGCAGTATGGGAGGTGAAGCTTTCTTT.